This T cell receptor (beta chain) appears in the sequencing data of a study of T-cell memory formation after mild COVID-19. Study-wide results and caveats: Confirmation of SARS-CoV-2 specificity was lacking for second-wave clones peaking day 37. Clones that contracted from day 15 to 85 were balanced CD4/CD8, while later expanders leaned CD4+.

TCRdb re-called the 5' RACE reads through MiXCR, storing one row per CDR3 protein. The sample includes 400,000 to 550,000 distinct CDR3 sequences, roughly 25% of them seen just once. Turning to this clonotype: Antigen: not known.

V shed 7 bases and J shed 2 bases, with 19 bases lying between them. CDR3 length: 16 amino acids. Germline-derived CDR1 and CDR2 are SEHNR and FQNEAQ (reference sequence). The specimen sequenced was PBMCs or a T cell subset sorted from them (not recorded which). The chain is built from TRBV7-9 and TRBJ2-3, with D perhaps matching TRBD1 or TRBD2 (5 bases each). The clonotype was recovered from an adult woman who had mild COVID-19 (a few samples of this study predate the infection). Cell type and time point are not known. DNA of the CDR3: TGTGCCAGCATCCCCTATCCGGGACGGAACACAGATACGCAGTATTTT. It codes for CASIPYPGRNTDTQYF.